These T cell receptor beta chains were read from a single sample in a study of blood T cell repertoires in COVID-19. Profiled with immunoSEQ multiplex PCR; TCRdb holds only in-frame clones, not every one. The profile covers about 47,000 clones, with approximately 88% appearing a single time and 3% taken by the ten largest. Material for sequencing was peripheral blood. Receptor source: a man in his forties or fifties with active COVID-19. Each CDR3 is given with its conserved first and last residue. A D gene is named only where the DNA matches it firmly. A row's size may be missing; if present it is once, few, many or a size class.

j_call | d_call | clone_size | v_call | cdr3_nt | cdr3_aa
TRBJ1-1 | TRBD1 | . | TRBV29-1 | TGCAGCGTTGGGGGGACAGTTGAAGCTTTCTTT | CSVGGTVEAFF
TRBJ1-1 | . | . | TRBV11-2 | TGTGCCAGCAGCCTTATCAGTCTGTACACTGAAGCTTTCTTT | CASSLISLYTEAFF
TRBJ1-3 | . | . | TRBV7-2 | TGTGCCAGCAGCCCCTCCTCGTACAGCGGAAACACCATATATTTT | CASSPSSYSGNTIYF
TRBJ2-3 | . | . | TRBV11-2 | TGTGCCAGCAGCTTACTTGCGCGTACAGATACGCAGTATTTT | CASSLLARTDTQYF
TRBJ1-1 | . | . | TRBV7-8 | TGTGCCAGCAGCACTGATAGCAACACTGAAGCTTTCTTT | CASSTDSNTEAFF
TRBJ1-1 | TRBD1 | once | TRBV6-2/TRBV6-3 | TGTGCCAGCAGTTACTCGCCCAAGAGGGGGCTGAACACTGAAGCTTTCTTT | CASSYSPKRGLNTEAFF
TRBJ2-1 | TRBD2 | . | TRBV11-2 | TGTGCCAGCAGCTTAGGAGGTCCGACTAGCGGGAGTTTGGGTGAGCAGTTCTTC | CASSLGGPTSGSLGEQFF
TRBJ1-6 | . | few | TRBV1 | TGCACCAGCAGCCCGCTACGGGCACCCCTCCACTTT | CTSSPLRAPLHF
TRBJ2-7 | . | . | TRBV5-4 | TGTGCCAGCAGTGAGGGTTTACCCTACGAGCAGTACTTC | CASSEGLPYEQYF
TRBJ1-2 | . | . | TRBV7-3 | TGTGCCAGCGGGGCCCAACCTAACTATGGCTACACCTTC | CASGAQPNYGYTF
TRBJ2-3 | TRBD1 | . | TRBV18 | TGTGCCAGCTCGCGGACAGGGGGTGGTGCAGATACGCAGTATTTT | CASSRTGGGADTQYF
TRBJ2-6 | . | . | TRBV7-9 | TGTGCCAGCAGCTCCACTTCTAGCTCTGGGGCCAACGTCCTGACTTTC | CASSSTSSSGANVLTF
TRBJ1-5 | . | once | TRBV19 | TGTGCCAGTACCCTGACATCGTATAGCAATCAGCCCCAGCATTTT | CASTLTSYSNQPQHF
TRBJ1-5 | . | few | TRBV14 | TGTGCCAGCAGCCCCGCACTCAATCAGCCCCAGCATTTT | CASSPALNQPQHF
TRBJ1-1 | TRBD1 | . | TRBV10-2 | TGCGCCAGCAGTAGTGGGGGGGGACAGGCCGGTCCCCCTGAAGCTTTCTTT | CASSSGGGQAGPPEAFF
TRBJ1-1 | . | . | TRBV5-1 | TGCGCCAGCAGCCCTTCCGGACAGACAAACACTGAAGCTTTCTTT | CASSPSGQTNTEAFF
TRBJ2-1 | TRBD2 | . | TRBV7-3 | TGTGCCAGCAGCTTATCCCCGTTAGCGGGAGGGGGTTACAATGAGCAGTTCTTC | CASSLSPLAGGGYNEQFF
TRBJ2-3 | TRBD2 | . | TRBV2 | TGTGCCAGCAGGAAAGAGCGGGGGGGGACAGATACGCAGTATTTT | CASRKERGGTDTQYF
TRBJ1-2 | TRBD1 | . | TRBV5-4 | TGTGCCAGCAGCTTGGGGACAGGGGATTTCTTCTATGGCTACACCTTC | CASSLGTGDFFYGYTF
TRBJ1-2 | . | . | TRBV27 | TGTGCCAGCAGCAGACCCGGGGGGCTCGGCTACACCTTC | CASSRPGGLGYTF
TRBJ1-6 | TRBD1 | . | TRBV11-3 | TGTGCCAGCCAGGGACAGTCAGCCTCACCCCTCCACTTT | CASQGQSASPLHF
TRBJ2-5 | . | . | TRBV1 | TGCACCAGCAGCCCGTGTGGGAGGGGCACAAAAGCGGGAGTCTATGAGACCCAGTACTTC | CTSSPCGRGTKAGVYETQYF
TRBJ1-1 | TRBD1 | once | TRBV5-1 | TGCGCCAGCAGTATTCTGACAGGGGGATTGTTGAACACTGAAGCTTTCTTT | CASSILTGGLLNTEAFF
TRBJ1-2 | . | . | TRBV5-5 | TGTGCCAGCAGCTTGCTTACGGTCGAGTCTGGCTACACCTTC | CASSLLTVESGYTF
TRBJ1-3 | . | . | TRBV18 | TGTGCCAGCTCACCACTCCAGGGGGGAAACACCATATATTTT | CASSPLQGGNTIYF
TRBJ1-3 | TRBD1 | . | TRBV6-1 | TGTGCCAGCAGTGCATCACTCGGACAGGGGAAAATGGCTGGAAACACCATATATTTT | CASSASLGQGKMAGNTIYF
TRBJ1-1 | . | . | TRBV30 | TGTGCCTGGAATTTCAGGAAAAACACTGAAGCTTTCTTT | CAWNFRKNTEAFF
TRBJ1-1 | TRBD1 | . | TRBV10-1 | TGCGCCAGCAGGGAAGACAGGGGGGGGACCACTGAAGCTTTCTTT | CASREDRGGTTEAFF
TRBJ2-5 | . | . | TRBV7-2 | TGTGCCAGCAGCACACGGTGGGCCCAGGGGGAGACCCAGTACTTC | CASSTRWAQGETQYF
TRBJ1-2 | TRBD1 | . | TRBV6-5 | TGTGCCAGCATCTCGCCAGGGACAGGGGTATCCACCTTC | CASISPGTGVSTF
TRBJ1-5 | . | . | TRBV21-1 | TGTGCCAGCAGCAAAGCTAGGAGAAAAGAGGATAGCAATCAGCCCCAGCATTTT | CASSKARRKEDSNQPQHF
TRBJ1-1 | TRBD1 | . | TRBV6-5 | TGTGCCAGCAGTACCGGGACAGTGGTCGCTGAAGCTTTCTTT | CASSTGTVVAEAFF
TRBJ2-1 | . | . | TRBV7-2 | TGTGCCAGCAGCTCGCGGGACCCGAGCAGCTCCTACAATGAGCAGTTCTTC | CASSSRDPSSSYNEQFF
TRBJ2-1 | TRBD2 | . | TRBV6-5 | TGTGCCAGCAGTTACTCGACTAGCGGGAGGGGCAATGAGCAGTTCTTC | CASSYSTSGRGNEQFF
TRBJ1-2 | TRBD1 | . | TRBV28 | TGTGCCAGCAGTAAACCCGGGACAGGGGGCTATGGCTACACCTTC | CASSKPGTGGYGYTF
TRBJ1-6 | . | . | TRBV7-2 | TGTGCCAGCAGCTTAGTGAGTAGGACAGCAAATTCACCCCTCCACTTT | CASSLVSRTANSPLHF
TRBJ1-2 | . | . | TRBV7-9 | TGTGCCAGCAGCTTAGAGCGGATCGGCTACACCTTC | CASSLERIGYTF
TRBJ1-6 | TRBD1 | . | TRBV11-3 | TGTGCCAGCAGTGCCAGGGGGACGCCTCTTTCTTGGAATTCACCCCTCCACTTT | CASSARGTPLSWNSPLHF
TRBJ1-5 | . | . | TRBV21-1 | TGTGCCAGCAGCATTCCGGAGGAGACTCAGCCCCAGCATTTT | CASSIPEETQPQHF
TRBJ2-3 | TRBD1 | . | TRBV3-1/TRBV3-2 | TGTGCCAGCGGCGGGACAGGGGGCCGACATACGCAGTATTTT | CASGGTGGRHTQYF
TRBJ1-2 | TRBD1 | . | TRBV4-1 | TGCGCCAGCAGCCAAGTTTTCAGGGGGGATGGCTACACCTTC | CASSQVFRGDGYTF
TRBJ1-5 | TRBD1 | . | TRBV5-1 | TGCGCCAGCGAGGAGGACAGGAATAGCAATCAGCCCCAGCATTTT | CASEEDRNSNQPQHF
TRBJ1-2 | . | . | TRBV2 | TGTGCCAGCACCCTTAACTATGGCTACACCTTC | CASTLNYGYTF
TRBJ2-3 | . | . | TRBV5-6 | TGTGCCAGCAGCTTGGTAGAGCGGATCCGGGTGGATACGCAGTATTTT | CASSLVERIRVDTQYF
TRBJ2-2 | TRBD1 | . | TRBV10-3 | TGTGCCATCAGGAAAGGGGGCCTGAACACCGGGGAGCTGTTTTTT | CAIRKGGLNTGELFF
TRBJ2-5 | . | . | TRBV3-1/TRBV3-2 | TGTGCCAGCAGCCCGCCGGGGCAAGAGACCCAGTACTTC | CASSPPGQETQYF
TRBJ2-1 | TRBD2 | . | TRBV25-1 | TGTGCCAGCAGTGACCCGACTAGCGGGAGCAATGAGCAGTTCTTC | CASSDPTSGSNEQFF
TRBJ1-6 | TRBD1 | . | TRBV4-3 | TGCGCCAGCGGGCGGACAGGGGTCAATTCACCCCTCCACTTT | CASGRTGVNSPLHF